This T cell receptor (beta chain) was sequenced in a study of molecular identifiers for immune sequencing clone quantification. Whole-study findings and limits: Over 98% of effector molecules, but under 1% in naive cells, were held by clones with more than 20 RNA copies. Barcodes shared by identical TCR molecules could lead to underestimated sizes of highly expanded clones.

On this clonotype itself: Its antigen is as yet unknown. Since a much larger clone is just one base distant, this may be a read error.

Methods described previously, with TCR primers listed, were used for bulk TCR libraries. MiXCR was run by TCRdb on the PCR reads, yielding one entry per CDR3 protein. The repertoire includes over 600,000 distinct CDR3 sequences, just under 20% of them detected once, and approximately 0.9% sits in the top ten. Germline V gene data show CDR1 as MNHEY and CDR2 as SVGEGT. The CDR3 has 13 amino acids. The authors sorted naive CD8 T cells as CD8+CD4-CCR7+CD45RA+. The chain joins TRBV6-2 or TRBV6-3 to TRBJ2-7; the D is unclear. Sequencing used naive CD8+ T cells from blood, with Jurkat cell RNA spiked in. The subset is: FACS-sorted CD8+CD4-CCR7+CD45RA+ naive T cells. The sequence came from a human donor in good health. Some libraries in this study had Jurkat cell RNA spiked in. The CDR3 protein is CANSRRDLREQYF. Written as DNA, the CDR3 is TGTGCCAACAGTCGTCGAGACCTCAGGGAGCAGTACTTC.